One sample yielded the 5 T cell receptor beta chains listed below, sequenced in a study of radiotherapy plus CTLA-4 blockade in lung cancer. Here immunoSEQ multiplex PCR was the method, and the copy in TCRdb shows in-frame clones only, minus some. Here the sample spans 85,000 to 90,000 clones, approximately 75% being singletons. The specimen was peripheral blood, collected from a patient treated with radiotherapy plus ipilimumab. The receptors were sampled from a human donor with non-small cell lung cancer that progressed on radiotherapy plus ipilimumab.

The chain links TRBV18 to TRBJ2-7; D is possibly TRBD1 or TRBD2 (5 bases each). Trimming stripped 5 bases from V and 3 bases from J, with 14 bases between. This CDR3 contains 14 residues. Germline values: CDR1 KGHSH, CDR2 LQKENI. The CDR3 DNA reads TGTGCCAGCTCATCTGAGGGGTTGGGCTACGAGCAGTACTTC. Amino acid sequence: CASSSEGLGYEQYF.

This clone was seen only a few times. This chain joins TRBV2 and TRBJ1-2, with 7 nucleotides matching TRBD1. The CDR3 extends over 16 amino acids. The germline gives CDR1 SNHLY, CDR2 FYNNEI. Germline trimming cut 3 bases from V and 8 bases from J; bases unmatched to any gene: 15. The CDR3: CASSEKGWGRGDGYTF. The CDR3 coding sequence is TGTGCCAGCAGTGAGAAGGGATGGGGCAGGGGGGACGGCTACACCTTC. Based on the CDR3 plus reference TRBV2 and TRBJ1-2, the full variable domain is EPEVTQTPSHQVTQMGQEVILRCVPISNHLYFYWYRQILGQKVEFLVSFYNNEISEKSEIFDDQFSVERPDGSNFTLKIRSTKLEDSAMYFCASSEKGWGRGDGYTFGSGTRLTVV.

This sequence joins TRBV6-5 and TRBJ1-1, with TRBD1 matching 10 bases. The V and J ends lost 2 bases and 8 bases, in that order; junction bases with no gene match: 5. The CDR3 runs to 14 residues. Germline loops: CDR1 MNHEY, CDR2 SVGAGI. The CDR3 nucleotides read TGTGCCAGCAGTTACAGGGACAGGGGATTCGAAGCTTTCTTT. It yields the protein CASSYRDRGFEAFF.

Here the CDR3 DNA reads TGCGCCAGCAGCCAAGATGGCGGGGGGACGATGGGTCAGCCCCAGCATTTT. It specifies CASSQDGGGTMGQPQHF. The chain carries TRBV4-1 and TRBJ1-5, with TRBD1 as a possible D gene (5 bases). The CDR3 totals 17 residues. Germline V gene lookup returns CDR1 MGHRA and CDR2 YSYEKL. V dropped 0 bases and J dropped 6 bases, with 18 bases sitting between them.

This chain joins TRBV27 and TRBJ2-3, with a possible D match to TRBD2 (6 bases). Germline loops: CDR1 MNHEY, CDR2 SMNVEV (reference sequence). The CDR3 is made up of 12 amino acids. The ends were cut back, 9 bases at V and 11 bases at J, with 18 bases in the middle. CDR3 in amino acids: CASGGSGALQYF. The DNA of the CDR3 is TGTGCCAGTGGGGGGTCGGGAGCCTTGCAGTATTTT.